This T cell receptor (beta chain) was observed in a study of cytomegalovirus exposure and HLA in healthy donors. The CDR3 consists of 13 residues. CDR1 and CDR2 (germline): SGHTA, FQGNSA. V was shortened by 6 bases and J by 5 bases, with 14 bases between the two germline ends. This PCR relied on a set of 60 Vbeta primers and 13 Jbeta primers. TCRdb's copy holds only in-frame clones and misses some; the assay was immunoSEQ multiplex PCR. The data hold about 120,000 clones, with less than 80% observed a single time. In its sample, this clone was seen once. What was sequenced was PBMCs. This TCR derives from a woman between 35 and 50 years old in good health and CMV-seropositive. The V call is TRBV7-2, the J call TRBJ2-7, with D perhaps matching TRBD1 (6 bases). The CDR3 spells CASSLRGLNEQYF. CDR3 DNA: TGTGCCAGCAGTCTCAGGGGCCTCAACGAGCAGTACTTC.